This section outlines one TCR beta chain sequence together with its context. Its antigen is currently unknown. The sample is drawn from a study of T cell responses to AZD1222 COVID-19 vaccine. Whole-study results and caveats: Repertoire sampling was restricted to post-peak T cell response timepoints. White British donors predominated, females outnumbered males, and clonal diversity was possibly underestimated. Reportedly, nearly half the spike-specific TCRs target unmutated variant regions.

Pooled together were second doses at about 4 or about 12 weeks. The CDR3 runs 19 residues. Germline V lookup: CDR1 MNHNS, CDR2 SASEGT. V lost 4 bases to trimming and J lost 2 bases; unmatched junction nucleotides: 11. Sequencing used immunoSEQ multiplex PCR; TCRdb keeps in-frame clones, though not all of them. The repertoire has 150,000 to 200,000 clones, approximately 94% of them found once; the top ten carry roughly 5.5%. V gene TRBV6-1 combines with J gene TRBJ2-6, with 10 bases fitting TRBD1. The TCR comes from an adult who received the AZD1222 COVID-19 vaccine. Specimen: peripheral blood, collected 28 days after the second AZD1222 dose. In DNA, the CDR3 is TGTGCCAGCAGTGGGTCCCGAGACAGGGGGCGCGCTGGGGCCAACGTCCTGACTTTC. It specifies CASSGSRDRGRAGANVLTF.